This entry describes one T cell receptor beta chain. The sample is drawn from a study of PD-L1 blockade in urothelial cancer. Study information: Patients began atezolizumab, 1,200 mg intravenously every 3 weeks, in the mid-2010s. Peripheral blood specimens exhibited a median yield of roughly 140,000 T cells.

CDR3 length: 10 amino acids. V lost 11 bases to trimming and J lost 5 bases, with 9 bases between them. Germline values: CDR1 MNHNS, CDR2 SASEGT. Every PCR got spiked synthetic TCR analog templates. This table comes from immunoSEQ multiplex PCR, and its TCRdb copy is limited to in-frame clones, with some not included. Among about 40,000 clones listed, around 82% were seen once. The sequencing used PBMCs, collected around atezolizumab (anti-PD-L1) treatment. The genes are TRBV6-1 and TRBJ2-5; D is undetermined. The clonotype comes from a man in his 60s with urothelial cancer. The CDR3 spells CAAREETQYF. The DNA for the CDR3 is TGTGCCGCTCGTGAGGAGACCCAGTACTTC.